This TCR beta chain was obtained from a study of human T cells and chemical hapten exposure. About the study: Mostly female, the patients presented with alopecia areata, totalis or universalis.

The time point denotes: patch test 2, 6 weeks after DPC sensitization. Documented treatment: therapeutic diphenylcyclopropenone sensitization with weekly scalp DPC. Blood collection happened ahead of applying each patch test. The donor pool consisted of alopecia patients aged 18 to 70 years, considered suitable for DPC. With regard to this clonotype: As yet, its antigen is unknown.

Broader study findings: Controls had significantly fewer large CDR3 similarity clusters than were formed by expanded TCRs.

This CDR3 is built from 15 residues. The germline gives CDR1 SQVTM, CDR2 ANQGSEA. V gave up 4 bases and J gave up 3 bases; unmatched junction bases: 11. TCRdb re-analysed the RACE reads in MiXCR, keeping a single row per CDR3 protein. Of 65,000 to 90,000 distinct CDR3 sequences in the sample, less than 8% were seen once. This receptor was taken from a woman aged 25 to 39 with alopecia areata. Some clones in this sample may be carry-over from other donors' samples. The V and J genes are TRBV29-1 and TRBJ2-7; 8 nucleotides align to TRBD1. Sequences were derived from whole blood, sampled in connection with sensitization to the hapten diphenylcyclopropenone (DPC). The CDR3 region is CSVGRLGGQGYEQYF. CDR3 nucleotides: TGCAGCGTTGGCCGGTTGGGCGGACAGGGCTACGAGCAGTACTTC.